This T cell receptor beta chain came from a study of blood T cell repertoires in COVID-19. Overall study context: COVID-19 samples collected from the United States, Italy and Spain covered acute and convalescent phases. From T cells, B-cell-depleted T cells, or PBMCs came the material, which was cDNA or gDNA.

Methods used by the authors: Using reference gene primer amplification, nucleated cell counts were estimated. Assay used: immunoSEQ multiplex PCR; TCRdb lists only in-frame clones, some missing. V, J and clone size reflect that table, while D and trimming were determined from the DNA. The sample yields around 300,000 clones, about nine tenths seen once. Looked up from germline, CDR1 is LNHDA and CDR2 is SQIVND (reference sequence). The CDR3 is 11 amino acids. Trimming cost V 7 bases and J 8 bases, with 11 bases left between them. Seattle's enrolled individuals joined amid active infection and were then monitored longitudinally.

The sequence was collected from a woman aged 25 to 39 with COVID-19, enrolled during active disease. This chain links TRBV19 with TRBJ1-1; D possibly corresponds to TRBD1 (6 bases). Material: peripheral blood. The chain's CDR3 is CASNTQGEAFF. In DNA form, the CDR3 reads TGTGCCAGTAATACACAGGGAGAAGCTTTCTTT.